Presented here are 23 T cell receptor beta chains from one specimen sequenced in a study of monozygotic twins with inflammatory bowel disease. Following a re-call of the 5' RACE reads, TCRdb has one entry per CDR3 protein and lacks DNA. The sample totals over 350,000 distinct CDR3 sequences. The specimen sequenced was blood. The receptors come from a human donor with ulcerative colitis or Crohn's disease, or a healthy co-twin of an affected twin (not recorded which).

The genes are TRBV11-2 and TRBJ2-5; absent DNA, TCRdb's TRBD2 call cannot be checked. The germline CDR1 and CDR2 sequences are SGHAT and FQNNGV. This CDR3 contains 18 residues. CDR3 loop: CASSLISRTSGAQETQYF.

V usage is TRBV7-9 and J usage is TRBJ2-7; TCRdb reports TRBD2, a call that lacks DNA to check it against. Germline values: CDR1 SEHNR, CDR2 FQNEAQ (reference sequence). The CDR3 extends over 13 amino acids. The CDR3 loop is CASSLVRRDEQYF.

The CDR3 loop reads CASSGGSGYGYTF. This rearrangement joins TRBV12-3 or TRBV12-4 to TRBJ1-2; the TRBD1 assignment by TCRdb is unverifiable without DNA. The CDR3 is 13 amino acids.

CDR3 sequence: CASSQDLGQGSTEAFF. V is TRBV3-1 and J is TRBJ1-1; TCRdb calls TRBD1, which cannot be checked without DNA. Germline CDR1 and CDR2: LGHDT and YNNKEL (reference sequence). This CDR3 is 16 amino acids long.

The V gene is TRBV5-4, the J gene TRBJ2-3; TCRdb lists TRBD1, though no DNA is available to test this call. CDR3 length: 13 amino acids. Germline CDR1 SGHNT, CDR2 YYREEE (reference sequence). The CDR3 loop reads CASSFRVPDTQYF.

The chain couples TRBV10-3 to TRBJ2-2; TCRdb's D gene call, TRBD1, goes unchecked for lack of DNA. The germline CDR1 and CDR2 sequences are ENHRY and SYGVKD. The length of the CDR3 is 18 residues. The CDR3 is CAISDREKKGYYAGELFF.

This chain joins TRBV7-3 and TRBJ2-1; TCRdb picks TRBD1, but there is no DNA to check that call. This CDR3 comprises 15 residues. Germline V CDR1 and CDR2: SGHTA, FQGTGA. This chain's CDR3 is CASSLAGGNYNEQFF.

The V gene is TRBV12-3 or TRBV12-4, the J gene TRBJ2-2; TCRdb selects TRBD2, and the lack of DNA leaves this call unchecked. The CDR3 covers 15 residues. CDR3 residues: CASQLAGGPTGELFF.

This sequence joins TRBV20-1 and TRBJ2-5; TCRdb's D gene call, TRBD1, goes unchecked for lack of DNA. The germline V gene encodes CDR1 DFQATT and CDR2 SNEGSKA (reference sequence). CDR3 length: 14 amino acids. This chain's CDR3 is CSAPYGGAGETQYF.

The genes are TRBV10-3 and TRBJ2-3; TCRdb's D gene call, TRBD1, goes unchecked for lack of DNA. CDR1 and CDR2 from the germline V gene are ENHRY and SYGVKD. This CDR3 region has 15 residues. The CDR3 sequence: CAISVTGGRIDTQYF.

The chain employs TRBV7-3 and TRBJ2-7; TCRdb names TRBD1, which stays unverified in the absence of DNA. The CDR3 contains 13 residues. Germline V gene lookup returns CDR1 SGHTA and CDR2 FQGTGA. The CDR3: CASSSPGGDEQYF. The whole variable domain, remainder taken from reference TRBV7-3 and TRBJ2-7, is GAGVSQTPSNKVTEKGKYVELRCDPISGHTALYWYRQSLGQGPEFLIYFQGTGAADDSGLPNDRFFAVRPEGSVSTLKIQRTERGDSAVYLCASSSPGGDEQYFGPGTRLTVT.

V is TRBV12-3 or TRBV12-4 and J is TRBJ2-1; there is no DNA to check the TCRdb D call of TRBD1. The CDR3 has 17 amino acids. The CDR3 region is CASSSTRLRTGHNEQFF.

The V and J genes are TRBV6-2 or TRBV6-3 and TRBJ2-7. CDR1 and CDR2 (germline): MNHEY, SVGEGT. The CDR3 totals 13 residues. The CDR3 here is CASSDRGRYEQYF.

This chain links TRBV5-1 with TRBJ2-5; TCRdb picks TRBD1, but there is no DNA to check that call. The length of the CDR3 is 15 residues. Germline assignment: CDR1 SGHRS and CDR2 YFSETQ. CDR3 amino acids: CASSWGDRSQETQYF.

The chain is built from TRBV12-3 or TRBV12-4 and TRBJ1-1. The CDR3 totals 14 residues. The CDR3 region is CASNSQGGNTEAFF.

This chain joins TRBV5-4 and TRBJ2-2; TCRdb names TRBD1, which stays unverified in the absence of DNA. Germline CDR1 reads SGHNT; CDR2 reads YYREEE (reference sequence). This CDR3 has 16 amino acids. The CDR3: CASSSAGQGDTGELFF. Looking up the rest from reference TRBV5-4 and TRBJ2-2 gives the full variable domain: ETGVTQSPTHLIKTRGQQVTLRCSSQSGHNTVSWYQQALGQGPQFIFQYYREEENGRGNFPPRFSGLQFPNYSSELNVNALELDDSALYLCASSSAGQGDTGELFFGEGSRLTVL.

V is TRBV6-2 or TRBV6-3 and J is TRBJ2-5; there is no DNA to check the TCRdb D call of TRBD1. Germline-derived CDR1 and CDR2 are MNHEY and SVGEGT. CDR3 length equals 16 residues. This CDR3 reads CASSRKRDRRQETQYF.

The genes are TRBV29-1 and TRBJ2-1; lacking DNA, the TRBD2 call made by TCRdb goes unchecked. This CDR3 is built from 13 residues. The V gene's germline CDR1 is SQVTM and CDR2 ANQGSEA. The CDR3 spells CSGSGGGFNEQFF.

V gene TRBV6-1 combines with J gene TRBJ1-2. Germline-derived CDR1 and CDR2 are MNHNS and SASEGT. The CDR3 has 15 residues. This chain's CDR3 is CASSEAGGTNYGYTF.

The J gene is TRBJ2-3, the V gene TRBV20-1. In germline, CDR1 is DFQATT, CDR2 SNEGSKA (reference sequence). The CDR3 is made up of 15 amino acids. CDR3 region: CSARELGAGTDTQYF.

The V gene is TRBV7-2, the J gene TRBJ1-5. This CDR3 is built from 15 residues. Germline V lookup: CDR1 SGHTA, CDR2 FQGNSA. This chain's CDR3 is CASSLAVRVSQPQHF. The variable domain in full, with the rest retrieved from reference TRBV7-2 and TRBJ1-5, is GAGVSQSPSNKVTEKGKDVELRCDPISGHTALYWYRQSLGQGLEFLIYFQGNSAPDKSGLPSDRFSAERTGGSVSTLTIQRTQQEDSAVYLCASSLAVRVSQPQHFGDGTRLSIL.

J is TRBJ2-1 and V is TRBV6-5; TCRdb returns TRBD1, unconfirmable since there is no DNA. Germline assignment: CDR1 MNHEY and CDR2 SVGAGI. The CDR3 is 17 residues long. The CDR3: CASSYLTGYLGENEQFF.

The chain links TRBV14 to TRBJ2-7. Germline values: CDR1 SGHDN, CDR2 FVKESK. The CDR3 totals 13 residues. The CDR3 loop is CASSQDLYNAQYF.